These 29 T cell receptor beta chains were sequenced from one sample in a study of monozygotic twins with inflammatory bowel disease. TCRdb reanalyzed the 5' RACE reads, giving one entry per CDR3 protein sequence and no DNA. The sample has some 130,000 distinct CDR3 sequences. The sequencing input was blood. These receptors were taken from a human donor with ulcerative colitis or Crohn's disease, or a healthy co-twin of an affected twin (not recorded which).

The V and J genes are TRBV6-5 and TRBJ1-1. There are 14 residues in the CDR3. Per the germline V gene, CDR1 is MNHEY and CDR2 is SVGAGI. The CDR3 region is CASSYRVQNTEAFF.

In terms of frequency, this clonotype is medium-sized (0.01 to 0.1%). This chain uses TRBV7-2 with TRBJ1-1. Germline CDR1 reads SGHTA; CDR2 reads FQGNSA. This CDR3 contains 12 residues. CDR3 in amino acids: CASSVRNAEAFF.

The V and J genes are TRBV7-3 and TRBJ2-2. This CDR3 region has 14 residues. Germline CDR1 SGHTA, CDR2 FQGTGA. This CDR3 reads CASSLGVNTGELFF.

V and J are TRBV9 and TRBJ1-2; without DNA, the TCRdb call of TRBD1 cannot be checked. The CDR3 covers 13 residues. Germline CDR1 SGDLS, CDR2 YYNGEE. CDR3 in amino acids: CASSVEGGYGYTF.

The chain joins TRBV5-1 to TRBJ2-7; TCRdb outputs TRBD1, but without DNA this stays unchecked. Germline-derived CDR1 and CDR2 are SGHRS and YFSETQ. This CDR3 has 13 amino acids. The CDR3 is CASSGPGSYEQYF.

V and J are TRBV12-3 or TRBV12-4 and TRBJ1-1; the D call from TCRdb, TRBD1, cannot be confirmed without DNA. This CDR3 has 14 residues. Here the CDR3 reads CASSLRGTGTEAFF.

The chain employs TRBV7-9 and TRBJ1-6; the TCRdb D gene call, TRBD1, has no DNA to confirm it. The germline gives CDR1 SEHNR, CDR2 FQNEAQ (reference sequence). This CDR3 has 14 amino acids. CDR3 residues: CASSRTLSNSPLHF.

The gene calls are TRBV5-1 and TRBJ2-1. From germline, CDR1 is SGHRS and CDR2 YFSETQ. This CDR3 contains 17 residues. The CDR3 sequence: CASSLAGKRRSYNEQFF. The whole variable domain, filled in from reference TRBV5-1 and TRBJ2-1, reads KAGVTQTPRYLIKTRGQQVTLSCSPISGHRSVSWYQQTPGQGLQFLFEYFSETQRNKGNFPGRFSGRQFSNSRSEMNVSTLELGDSALYLCASSLAGKRRSYNEQFFGPGTRLTVL.

Here the CDR3 reads CAGDFKGGEKLFF. The rearrangement joins TRBV7-9 to TRBJ1-4; TCRdb proposes TRBD1, but this gene call is untestable without DNA. CDR3 length: 13 residues. Germline assignment: CDR1 SEHNR and CDR2 FQNEAQ (reference sequence).

This rearrangement joins TRBV2 to TRBJ1-5; the TCRdb D gene call, TRBD1, has no DNA to confirm it. The germline V gene has CDR1 SNHLY and CDR2 FYNNEI. CDR3 length: 15 residues. The CDR3 here is CASTLQGASDQPQHF.

The rearrangement joins TRBV20-1 to TRBJ2-5; there is no DNA to check the TCRdb D call of TRBD2. The germline V gene encodes CDR1 DFQATT and CDR2 SNEGSKA (reference sequence). This CDR3 region has 15 residues. The CDR3 reads CSAWPRVLTQETQYF.

This chain joins TRBV27 and TRBJ2-5; TCRdb gives TRBD2 as the D gene, but with no DNA this cannot be confirmed. This CDR3 is built from 18 residues. In germline, CDR1 is MNHEY, CDR2 SMNVEV (reference sequence). The CDR3 here is CASSLRRPGLAVQETQYF.

The chain carries TRBV11-2 and TRBJ2-7; TCRdb lists TRBD1, though no DNA is available to test this call. This CDR3 contains 13 residues. Germline loops: CDR1 SGHAT, CDR2 FQNNGV. The CDR3 is CASTRTSNYEQYF. The full variable domain, in which reference TRBV11-2 and TRBJ2-7 provide the parts outside the CDR3, is EAGVAQSPRYKIIEKRQSVAFWCNPISGHATLYWYQQILGQGPKLLIQFQNNGVVDDSQLPKDRFSAERLKGVDSTLKIQPAKLEDSAVYLCASTRTSNYEQYFGPGTRLTVT.

This chain links TRBV5-1 with TRBJ2-7; TCRdb picks TRBD1, but there is no DNA to check that call. In germline, CDR1 is SGHRS, CDR2 YFSETQ. The CDR3 extends over 14 amino acids. The CDR3 here is CASSLSALSYEQYF.

The rearrangement uses TRBV5-1 and TRBJ1-1; no DNA is available, so the TRBD1 call from TCRdb remains unchecked. The germline CDR1 and CDR2 sequences are SGHRS and YFSETQ. The CDR3 spans 14 residues. CDR3 protein: CASSLNPGYTEAFF.

The V gene is TRBV7-6, the J gene TRBJ2-2; TCRdb indicates TRBD2, and absent DNA this call remains unverified. The germline V gene encodes CDR1 SGHVS and CDR2 FNYEAQ. The CDR3 extends over 16 amino acids. CDR3 protein: CASSPGTSGTTGELFF.

This chain uses TRBV18 with TRBJ2-7; as DNA is missing, the TRBD1 call by TCRdb cannot be tested. CDR3 length equals 15 residues. Looked up from germline, CDR1 is KGHSH and CDR2 is LQKENI. The CDR3 loop is CASSPLGQGINEQYF.

The V call is TRBV4-3, the J call TRBJ1-3; the TCRdb D gene call, TRBD1, has no DNA to confirm it. The CDR3 covers 17 residues. Germline loops: CDR1 LGHNA, CDR2 YSLEER. CDR3 sequence reads: CASSHGIRGVSGNTIYF.

The rearrangement joins TRBV5-1 to TRBJ2-1; TCRdb's D gene call, TRBD1, goes unchecked for lack of DNA. The CDR3 runs to 15 residues. Germline values: CDR1 SGHRS, CDR2 YFSETQ. CDR3 sequence reads: CVSSLSGGTYNEQFF. Drawing the rest from reference TRBV5-1 and TRBJ2-1, the complete variable domain is KAGVTQTPRYLIKTRGQQVTLSCSPISGHRSVSWYQQTPGQGLQFLFEYFSETQRNKGNFPGRFSGRQFSNSRSEMNVSTLELGDSALYLCVSSLSGGTYNEQFFGPGTRLTVL.

The rearrangement joins TRBV20-1 to TRBJ2-1; TCRdb outputs TRBD2, but without DNA this stays unchecked. The CDR3 spans 14 residues. Germline V gives CDR1 DFQATT, CDR2 SNEGSKA (reference sequence). The CDR3 loop is CSARGTGELNEQFF.

The CDR3: CASRMTLSNNEQFF. The gene calls are TRBV5-6 and TRBJ2-1. The V gene's germline CDR1 is SGHDT and CDR2 YYEEEE. The CDR3 has 14 residues.

V gene TRBV20-1 combines with J gene TRBJ2-3; TCRdb gives TRBD1 as the D gene, but with no DNA this cannot be confirmed. CDR3 size: 15 residues. Germline CDR1 reads DFQATT; CDR2 reads SNEGSKA (reference sequence). CDR3 residues: CSASPGQGSTDTQYF.

This sequence joins TRBV19 and TRBJ1-1. Germline V gene data show CDR1 as LNHDA and CDR2 as SQIVND (reference sequence). CDR3 length: 12 amino acids. Here the CDR3 reads CASSRDQTEAFF.

This chain connects TRBV10-3 to TRBJ2-7. This CDR3 is built from 14 residues. CDR1 and CDR2 from the germline V gene are ENHRY and SYGVKD. The CDR3 loop is CAISDVTAAYEQYF.

The CDR3 sequence: CSAVTGTRQETQYF. The V and J genes are TRBV20-1 and TRBJ2-5; there is no DNA to check the TCRdb D call of TRBD2. The CDR3 covers 14 residues. The germline gives CDR1 DFQATT, CDR2 SNEGSKA (reference sequence).

The chain carries TRBV3-1 and TRBJ1-2. In germline, CDR1 is LGHDT, CDR2 YNNKEL (reference sequence). This CDR3 comprises 15 residues. CDR3 amino acids: CASSQDGHVNYGYTF.

The chain links TRBV28 to TRBJ2-1; TCRdb gives TRBD1 as the D gene, but with no DNA this cannot be confirmed. CDR1 and CDR2 from the germline V gene are MDHEN and SYDVKM. The CDR3 is 13 residues long. The chain's CDR3 is CASTEQGYNEQFF.

This chain connects TRBV28 to TRBJ2-3; the TRBD1 assignment by TCRdb is unverifiable without DNA. The CDR3 spans 14 residues. Germline V gives CDR1 MDHEN, CDR2 SYDVKM. CDR3 loop: CASSDRVGTDTQYF.

This rearrangement joins TRBV27 to TRBJ1-1; TCRdb's D gene call, TRBD1, goes unchecked for lack of DNA. Germline-derived CDR1 and CDR2 are MNHEY and SMNVEV (reference sequence). The CDR3 runs 14 residues. This CDR3 reads CASSLWGVNTEAFF.